One and the same sample provided the 28 T cell receptor beta chains below, sequenced in a study of cytomegalovirus exposure and HLA in healthy donors. A multiplex PCR was run with 60 Vbeta primers and 13 Jbeta primers. Data came from immunoSEQ multiplex PCR; TCRdb stores just in-frame clones and leaves some out. The data show 150,000 to 200,000 clones, around 84% seen once. Sequenced sample: PBMCs. Receptors originate from a woman between 18 and 30 years old in good health and CMV-seronegative.

The genes are TRBV4-2 and TRBJ2-2; D remains ambiguous. Germline lookup yields CDR1 LGHNA and CDR2 YNFKEQ. CDR3 size: 13 residues. Trimming pared 0 bases from V and 6 bases from J, leaving 5 bases between. CDR3 nucleotide sequence: TGTGCCAGCAGCCAAGAATCAGCCGGGGAGCTGTTTTTT. Its translation: CASSQESAGELFF.

A remark on this clone: The junction and the germline gene differ at one end; a read error may be behind it. This chain links TRBV13 with TRBJ2-1; 12 nucleotides line up with TRBD1. CDR3 length: 14 residues. CDR1 PRHDT and CDR2 FYEKMQ come from the germline V gene (reference sequence). CDR3 nucleotide sequence: TGTGCCAGCAGCCTGGGACAGGGGGCAGCCGAGCGGTTCTTC. This gives the protein CASSLGQGAAERFF.

The rearrangement joins TRBV7-2 to TRBJ1-2; TRBD1 agrees at 7 bases. This CDR3 contains 14 residues. V was pared by 4 bases and J by 3 bases, with 5 bases of the junction left unmatched. In germline, CDR1 is SGHTA, CDR2 FQGNSA. The CDR3 DNA follows: TGTGCCAGCAGCTCATCCCAGGGGGACTATGGCTACACCTTC. This sequence encodes CASSSSQGDYGYTF.

This sequence joins TRBV21-1 and TRBJ1-1; the table's D call of TRBD1 was not tested on the DNA. TRBV21-1 is tagged as a pseudogene. The CDR3 sequence is 19 residues long. CDR3 sequence (DNA): TGTGCCAGCAGCCACTCTCTCTGTGACGGACAGGGGGTCAACACTGAAGCTTTCTTT. It specifies CASSHSLCDGQGVNTEAFF.

The chain combines TRBV30 with TRBJ2-3; TRBD1 is a possible D gene (5 bases). Between the trimmed V and J ends, which lost 8 bases and 2 bases, there was a span of 23 bases. This CDR3 contains 16 residues. Germline CDR1 and CDR2: GTSNPN and SVGIG (reference sequence). The CDR3, as DNA: TGTGCCGTGGGTAGGGGCAGTAAAAAACTCACAGATACGCAGTATTTT. It codes for CAVGRGSKKLTDTQYF.

The J gene is TRBJ2-7, the V gene TRBV7-9; D not resolved. V lost 5 bases to trimming and J lost 3 bases, with 8 bases between them. Looked up from germline, CDR1 is SEHNR and CDR2 is FQNEAQ (reference sequence). The CDR3 loop spans 12 amino acids. Here the CDR3 reads CASSADFYEQYF. The CDR3, as DNA: TGTGCCAGCAGCGCCGACTTCTACGAGCAGTACTTC.

This chain links TRBV7-9 with TRBJ2-3; 13 positions match TRBD2. The germline CDR1 and CDR2 sequences are SEHNR and FQNEAQ (reference sequence). With V trimmed by 2 bases and J by 3 bases, 5 bases remained unmatched. The CDR3 contains 17 residues. DNA of the CDR3: TGTGCCAGCAGCTTATGGGGGGGACTAGCGGGAACAGATACGCAGTATTTT. Encoded protein: CASSLWGGLAGTDTQYF. The full variable domain, its missing parts supplied by reference TRBV7-9 and TRBJ2-3, is DTGVSQNPRHKITKRGQNVTFRCDPISEHNRLYWYRQTLGQGPEFLTYFQNEAQLEKSRLLSDRFSAERPKGSFSTLEIQRTEQGDSAMYLCASSLWGGLAGTDTQYFGPGTRLTVL.

V is TRBV29-1 and J is TRBJ1-2; D is ambiguous. The V end lost 5 bases, the J end lost 5 bases, and 12 bases lay between the germline ends. CDR3 length: 12 amino acids. The germline gives CDR1 SQVTM, CDR2 ANQGSEA. The CDR3 DNA sequence: TGCAGCGTTCGGACGGGATTGTATGGCTACACCTTC. Encoded protein: CSVRTGLYGYTF.

V usage is TRBV6-6 and J usage is TRBJ2-2; possibly TRBD1 for D (5 bases). The CDR3 loop spans 14 amino acids. Trimming cost V 6 bases and J 3 bases, with 11 bases left between them. Germline V gene sequence: CDR1 MNHNY, CDR2 SVGAGI (reference sequence). In nucleotides, the CDR3 is TGTGCCAGCAGCCTATTCAGGGACACCGGGGAGCTGTTTTTT. It translates to CASSLFRDTGELFF.

This chain uses TRBV6-6 with TRBJ1-2; TRBD1 might be the D (6 bases). The CDR3 runs 15 residues. Trimming cost V 7 bases and J 4 bases, with 19 bases left between them. Germline assignment: CDR1 MNHNY and CDR2 SVGAGI (reference sequence). The CDR3 sequence is CASTGGDIFTYGYTF. Written as DNA, the CDR3 is TGTGCCAGCACTGGGGGGGACATCTTTACCTATGGCTACACCTTC.

The gene calls are TRBV29-1 and TRBJ1-3; D unresolved. Germline CDR1 is SQVTM and CDR2 is ANQGSEA. V shed 0 bases and J shed 4 bases, with 13 bases lying between them. The CDR3 has 15 residues. The CDR3 protein is CSVEDRMARGNTIYF. CDR3 DNA sequence: TGCAGCGTTGAAGATCGAATGGCGAGGGGAAACACCATATATTTT.

V is TRBV6-5 and J is TRBJ2-7; D gene uncertain. The germline V and J ends were trimmed by 0 bases and 3 bases, with 6 bases remaining between them. The CDR3 covers 13 residues. CDR1 is MNHEY and CDR2 is SVGAGI in the germline V gene. The CDR3 DNA reads as TGTGCCAGCAGTTACTCGGCCGTCTACGAGCAGTACTTC. Its protein product is CASSYSAVYEQYF.

The chain combines TRBV15 with TRBJ1-2; TRBD1 aligns across 7 bases. Germline CDR1 is LNHNV and CDR2 is YYDKDF (reference sequence). V gave up 0 bases and J gave up 8 bases; unmatched junction bases: 3. The CDR3 spans 13 residues. CDR3 nucleotides: TGTGCCACCAGCAGAGATAGGACAGGCGGCTACACCTTC. Amino acid sequence: CATSRDRTGGYTF.

The chain has TRBV28 and TRBJ2-3; 11 bases line up with TRBD2. V dropped 3 bases and J dropped 4; count of bases not matched to a gene: 6. Looked up from germline, CDR1 is MDHEN and CDR2 is SYDVKM. The CDR3 spans 16 residues. The CDR3 DNA follows: TGTGCCAGCAGTTTCCATAGCGGGGGGGAGGCAGATACGCAGTATTTT. It specifies CASSFHSGGEADTQYF.

This clone has more than one count but fewer than ten. This chain uses TRBV27 with TRBJ2-1; 11 bases agree with TRBD2. J gave up 0 bases and V 2 bases, and 6 bases lay outside the gene matches. Germline values: CDR1 MNHEY, CDR2 SMNVEV (reference sequence). This CDR3 comprises 18 residues. DNA of the CDR3: TGTGCCAGCAGTTTAAGGGGACTAGCGGTGAGCTCCTACAATGAGCAGTTCTTC. Its protein product is CASSLRGLAVSSYNEQFF.

The table lists this clone with a count of one. The chain has TRBV7-6 and TRBJ2-5, with TRBD2 identical over 7 bases. The end of the DNA aligns better with TRBJ2-7, so the J call may be wrong. This CDR3 spans 14 amino acids. Germline V gene data show CDR1 as SGHVS and CDR2 as FNYEAQ. CDR3 nucleotide sequence: TGTGCCAGCAGCCCACAGCGGGGTTTTCACGAGCAGTACTTC. Translated: CASSPQRGFHEQYF.

CDR3 sequence reads: CASSEARNQPQHF. The CDR3 DNA reads as TGTGCCAGCAGTGAAGCTCGGAATCAGCCCCAGCATTTT. The chain carries TRBV6-1 and TRBJ1-5; D is ambiguous. CDR1 MNHNS and CDR2 SASEGT come from the germline V gene. Trimming removed 0 bases from V and 4 bases from J, with 4 bases in between. The CDR3 extends over 13 amino acids.

The chain joins TRBV19 to TRBJ2-5, with 9 bases identical to TRBD1. The J call may be in error: the DNA end matches TRBJ2-7 better. The CDR3 sequence is 12 residues long. The germline gives CDR1 LNHDA, CDR2 SQIVND (reference sequence). The CDR3: CASRQGGNEQYF. CDR3 nucleotide sequence: TGTGCCAGTCGACAGGGGGGTAACGAGCAGTACTTC.

The sample holds a few counts of this clone. The chain carries TRBV29-1 and TRBJ1-2; 8 bases are a match to TRBD1. Trimming cost V 6 bases and J 3 bases; bases outside gene matches: 3. The germline V gene encodes CDR1 SQVTM and CDR2 ANQGSEA. This CDR3 has 12 residues. DNA for the CDR3: TGCAGCGTACAGGGGGGGGACTATGGCTACACCTTC. This sequence encodes CSVQGGDYGYTF.

The gene calls are TRBV5-4 and TRBJ2-1; 9 bases line up with TRBD2. Germline V gene data show CDR1 as SGHNT and CDR2 as YYREEE (reference sequence). V was clipped by 0 bases and J by 8 bases; unmatched bases: 6. The CDR3 consists of 15 residues. CDR3 residues: CASSLAMRGGDEQFF. The CDR3 DNA reads as TGTGCCAGCAGCTTGGCGATGCGGGGGGGCGATGAGCAGTTCTTC.

The chain recombines TRBV4-2 with TRBJ1-4; D may be TRBD1 (6 bases). The V end was cut by 0 bases, the J end by 4 bases, with 15 bases between. This CDR3 is built from 17 residues. The germline V gene encodes CDR1 LGHNA and CDR2 YNFKEQ. The CDR3 is CASSQDWGPGYNEKLFF. The CDR3 DNA follows: TGTGCCAGCAGCCAAGATTGGGGGCCGGGTTATAATGAAAAACTGTTTTTT.

Only one count was recorded for this clone. One end of the junction fails to match germline, which may point to a read error. The chain couples TRBV7-7 to TRBJ2-3; 7 nucleotides match TRBD2. This CDR3 comprises 16 residues. Germline V gene lookup returns CDR1 SSHAT and CDR2 FNYEAQ (reference sequence). The CDR3 bases are TGTGCTAGCAGCCCATTGACGGGGGGATACACAGATACGCAGTATTTT. The encoded protein is CASSPLTGGYTDTQYF.

This clone occurred a few times. A much larger clone differs from this one at a single base, so this may be a read error. J is TRBJ2-2 and V is TRBV7-7; 7 bases agree with TRBD1. Germline V gene sequence: CDR1 SSHAT, CDR2 FNYEAQ (reference sequence). This CDR3 contains 16 residues. The CDR3 loop is CASSPRGTDLSGELFF. The DNA of the CDR3 is TGTGCTAGCAGCCCCCGAGGGACAGACCTCAGCGGGGAGCTGTTTTTT.

In the case of this clone: An end of the junction differs from the germline gene, which may be a read error. This chain's CDR3 is CASRLELQVLNTEAFF. CDR3 DNA sequence: TGCGCCAGCAGGTTGGAATTACAGGTGTTGAACACTGAAGCTTTCTTT. The gene calls are TRBV5-1 and TRBJ1-1, with D tentatively TRBD1 (5 bases). The germline CDR1 and CDR2 sequences are SGHRS and YFSETQ. This CDR3 contains 16 residues.

The CDR3 DNA reads as TGTGCCAGCAGCTTGGCCGGCATACAGTCTCATTATGGCTACACCTTC. Protein product: CASSLAGIQSHYGYTF. The gene calls are TRBV5-6 and TRBJ1-2; D gene uncertain. Germline CDR1 is SGHDT and CDR2 is YYEEEE. The CDR3 contains 16 residues. V was clipped by 0 bases and J by 5 bases, with 17 bases between them.

This rearrangement joins TRBV5-6 to TRBJ2-7, with TRBD1 matching over 7 bases. Germline CDR1 and CDR2: SGHDT and YYEEEE. This CDR3 contains 13 residues. Unmatched junction bases numbered 8, after V lost 4 bases and J lost 7 bases. CDR3: CASSVGQKGEQYF. The CDR3 nucleotides read TGTGCCAGCAGCGTGGGACAGAAGGGAGAGCAGTACTTC.

This chain connects TRBV4-3 to TRBJ2-1; 13 positions match TRBD2. V was pared by 1 base and J by 7 bases, with 1 base of the junction left unmatched. The germline V gene has CDR1 LGHNA and CDR2 YSLEER. The CDR3 is made up of 15 amino acids. The CDR3 sequence is CASSQGLAGGNEQFF. The CDR3 DNA follows: TGCGCCAGCAGCCAAGGACTAGCGGGAGGAAATGAGCAGTTCTTC.

The V and J genes are TRBV14 and TRBJ2-7; D may be TRBD2 (6 bases). The CDR3 consists of 18 residues. Germline CDR1 is SGHDN and CDR2 is FVKESK. V was cut by 1 base and J by 0 bases, with 19 bases left in between. CDR3 DNA: TGTGCCAGCAGCCAAGTTATTAATGCGGGACCCTACTCCTACGAGCAGTACTTC. The encoded protein is CASSQVINAGPYSYEQYF.